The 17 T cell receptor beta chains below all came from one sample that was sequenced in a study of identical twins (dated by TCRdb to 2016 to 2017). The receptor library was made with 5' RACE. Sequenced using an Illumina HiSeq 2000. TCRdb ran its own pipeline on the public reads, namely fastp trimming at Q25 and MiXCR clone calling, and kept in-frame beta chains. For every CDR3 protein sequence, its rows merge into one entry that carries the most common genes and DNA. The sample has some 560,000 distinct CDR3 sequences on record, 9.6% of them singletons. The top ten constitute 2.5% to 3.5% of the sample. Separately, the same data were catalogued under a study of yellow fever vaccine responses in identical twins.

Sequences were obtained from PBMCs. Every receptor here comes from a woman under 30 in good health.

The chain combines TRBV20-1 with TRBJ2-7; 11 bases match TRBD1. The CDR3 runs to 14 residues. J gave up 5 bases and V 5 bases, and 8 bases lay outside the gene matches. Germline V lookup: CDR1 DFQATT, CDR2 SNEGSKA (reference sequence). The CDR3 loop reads CSAPRRDRGDEQYF. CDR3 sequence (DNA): TGCAGTGCTCCTAGGCGGGACAGGGGGGACGAGCAGTACTTC.

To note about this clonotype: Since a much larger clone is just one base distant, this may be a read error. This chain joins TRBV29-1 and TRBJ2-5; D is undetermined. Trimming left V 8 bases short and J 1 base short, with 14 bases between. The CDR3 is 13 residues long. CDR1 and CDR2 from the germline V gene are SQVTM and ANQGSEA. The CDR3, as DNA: TGCAGCATCCCGGCCCAGGTCCAAGAGACCCAGTACTTC. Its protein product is CSIPAQVQETQYF.

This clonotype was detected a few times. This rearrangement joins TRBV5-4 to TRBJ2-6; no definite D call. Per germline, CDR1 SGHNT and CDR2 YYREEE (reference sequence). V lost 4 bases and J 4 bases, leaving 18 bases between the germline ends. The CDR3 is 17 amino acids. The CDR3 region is CASSRPGRPRGANVLTF. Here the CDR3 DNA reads TGTGCCAGCAGCCGACCGGGCCGGCCAAGGGGGGCCAACGTCCTGACTTTC.

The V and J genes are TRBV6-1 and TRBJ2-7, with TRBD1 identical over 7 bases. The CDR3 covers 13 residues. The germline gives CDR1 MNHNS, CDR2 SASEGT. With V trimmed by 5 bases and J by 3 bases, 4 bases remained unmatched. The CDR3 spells CASSQQGNYEQYF. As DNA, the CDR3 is TGTGCCAGCAGTCAACAGGGGAACTACGAGCAGTACTTC.

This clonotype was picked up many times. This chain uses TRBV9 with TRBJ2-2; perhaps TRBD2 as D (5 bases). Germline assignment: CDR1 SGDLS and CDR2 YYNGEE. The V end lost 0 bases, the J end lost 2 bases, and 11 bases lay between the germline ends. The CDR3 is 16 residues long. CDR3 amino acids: CASSVAGLPNTGELFF. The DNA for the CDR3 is TGTGCCAGCAGCGTAGCTGGACTTCCCAACACCGGGGAGCTGTTTTTT.

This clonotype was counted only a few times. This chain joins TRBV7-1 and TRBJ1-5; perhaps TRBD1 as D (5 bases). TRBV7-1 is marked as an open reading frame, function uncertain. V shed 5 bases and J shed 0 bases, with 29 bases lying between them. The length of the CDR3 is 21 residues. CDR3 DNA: TGTGCCAGCAGCCCCCCATGCCCGAGCGGGGGGTTTACATATAGCAATCAGCCCCAGCATTTT. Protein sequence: CASSPPCPSGGFTYSNQPQHF.

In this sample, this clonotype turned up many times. CDR3 residues: CASSPGQGTGGELFF. The CDR3 DNA reads TGCGCCAGCAGCCCAGGACAGGGAACAGGCGGGGAGCTGTTTTTT. The chain joins TRBV4-3 to TRBJ2-2; TRBD1 matches 8 bases. V shed 4 bases and J 7 bases; nucleotides not matched to a gene: 8. CDR1 and CDR2 from the germline V gene are LGHNA and YSLEER. The CDR3 has 15 amino acids.

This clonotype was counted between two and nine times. As DNA, the CDR3 is TGTGCCAGCAGTGAGGACAGACCGACTGGGACCCAGTACTTC. It translates to CASSEDRPTGTQYF. V is TRBV2 and J is TRBJ2-5, with D maybe TRBD1 (6 bases). From germline, CDR1 is SNHLY and CDR2 FYNNEI. This CDR3 region has 14 residues. Trimming removed 3 bases from V and 7 bases from J, with 15 bases in between.

This chain's CDR3 is CASSRNRGGFGNEQFF. For the CDR3, the DNA is TGTGCCAGCAGCCGGAACAGGGGGGGATTCGGCAATGAGCAGTTCTTC. This chain joins TRBV11-3 and TRBJ2-1, with a weak D call TRBD1 (8 bases). V was trimmed by 5 bases and J by 6 bases, leaving 20 bases between them. From germline, CDR1 is SGHNT and CDR2 YENEEA. The CDR3 is 16 residues long.

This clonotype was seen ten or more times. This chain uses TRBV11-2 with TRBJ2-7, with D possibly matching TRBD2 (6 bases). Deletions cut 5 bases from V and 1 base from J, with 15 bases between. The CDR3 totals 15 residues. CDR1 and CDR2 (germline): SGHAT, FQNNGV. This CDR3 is CASSLEKGTSYEQYF. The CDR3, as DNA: TGTGCCAGCAGCCTTGAGAAGGGGACTTCCTACGAGCAGTACTTC. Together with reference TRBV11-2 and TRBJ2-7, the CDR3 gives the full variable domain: EAGVAQSPRYKIIEKRQSVAFWCNPISGHATLYWYQQILGQGPKLLIQFQNNGVVDDSQLPKDRFSAERLKGVDSTLKIQPAKLEDSAVYLCASSLEKGTSYEQYFGPGTRLTVT.

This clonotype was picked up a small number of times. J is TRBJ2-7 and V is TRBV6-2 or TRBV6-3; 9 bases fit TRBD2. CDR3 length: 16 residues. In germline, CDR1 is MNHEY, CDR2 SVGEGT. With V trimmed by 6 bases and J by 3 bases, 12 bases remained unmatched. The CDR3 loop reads CASSPLIAGVNYEQYF. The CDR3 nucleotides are TGTGCCAGCAGCCCTTTAATAGCGGGAGTGAACTACGAGCAGTACTTC.

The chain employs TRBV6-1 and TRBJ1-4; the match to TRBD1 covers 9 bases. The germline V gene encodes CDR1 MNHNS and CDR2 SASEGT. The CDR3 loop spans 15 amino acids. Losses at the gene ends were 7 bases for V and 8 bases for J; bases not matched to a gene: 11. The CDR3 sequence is CASNQIGTGNEKLFF. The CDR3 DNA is TGTGCCAGCAACCAAATCGGGACAGGGAACGAAAAACTGTTTTTT.

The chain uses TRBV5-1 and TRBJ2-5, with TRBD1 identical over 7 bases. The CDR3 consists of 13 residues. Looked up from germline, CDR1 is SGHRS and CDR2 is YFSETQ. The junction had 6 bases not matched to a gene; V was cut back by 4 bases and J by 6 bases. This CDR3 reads CASSPWTGQTQYF. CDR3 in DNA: TGCGCCAGCAGCCCATGGACAGGTCAGACCCAGTACTTC.

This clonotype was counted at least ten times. The CDR3 nucleotides are TGTGCCAGCAGTGTAAGACCCTACGATCTAGCGGGAGTTCTAACTAGCTCCTACAATGAGCAGTTCTTC. Amino acid sequence: CASSVRPYDLAGVLTSSYNEQFF. The chain recombines TRBV2 with TRBJ2-1; 10 bases match TRBD2. CDR1 and CDR2 (germline): SNHLY, FYNNEI. The CDR3 length is 23 residues. The J segment lost 0 bases and the V segment lost 4 bases, leaving 24 bases of the junction unmatched.

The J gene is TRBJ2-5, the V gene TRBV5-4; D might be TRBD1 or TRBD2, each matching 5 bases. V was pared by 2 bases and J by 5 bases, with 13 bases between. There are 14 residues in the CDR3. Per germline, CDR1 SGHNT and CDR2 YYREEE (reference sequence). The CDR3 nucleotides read TGTGCCAGCAGCTTTTCGGGGCTCGGGGAGACCCAGTACTTC. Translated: CASSFSGLGETQYF. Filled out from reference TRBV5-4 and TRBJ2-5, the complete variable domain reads ETGVTQSPTHLIKTRGQQVTLRCSSQSGHNTVSWYQQALGQGPQFIFQYYREEENGRGNFPPRFSGLQFPNYSSELNVNALELDDSALYLCASSFSGLGETQYFGPGTRLLVL.

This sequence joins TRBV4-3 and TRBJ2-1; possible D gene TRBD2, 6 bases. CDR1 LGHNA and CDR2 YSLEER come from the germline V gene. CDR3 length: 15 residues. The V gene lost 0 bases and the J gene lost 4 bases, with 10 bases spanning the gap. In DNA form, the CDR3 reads TGCGCCAGCAGCCAAGAGGGGCGGGGTTACAATGAGCAGTTCTTC. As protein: CASSQEGRGYNEQFF.

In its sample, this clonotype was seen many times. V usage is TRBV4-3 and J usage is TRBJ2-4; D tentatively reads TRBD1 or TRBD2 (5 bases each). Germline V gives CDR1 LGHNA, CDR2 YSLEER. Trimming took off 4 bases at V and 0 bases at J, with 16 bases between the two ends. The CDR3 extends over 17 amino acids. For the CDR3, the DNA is TGCGCCAGCAGCCTGGGTTGGGGCGGGTCAGCCAAAAACATTCAGTACTTC. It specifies CASSLGWGGSAKNIQYF.